A selection of T cell receptor beta chains follows, all from one sample in a study of T cell therapy after organ transplantation. Which antigens these TCRs recognize remains unknown. Sequencing used immunoSEQ multiplex PCR; TCRdb keeps in-frame clones, though not all of them. The repertoire holds 20,000 or so clones, with around 81% as singletons. The material was CD8+ T cells from blood, obtained after autologous CMV-specific T cell therapy. The receptor source for this set is a human patient who had received a solid organ transplant and had CMV disease. Some of the T cells may derive from the graft donor. CDR3s include the opening cysteine and the closing phenylalanine or tryptophan. D genes are given only for firm matches. Not every row has a clone size; where given, it reads once, few, many or a size class.

v_gene,j_gene,d_gene,abundance,CDR3aa,CDR3nt
TRBV25-1,TRBJ2-5,TRBD2,NA,CASSEGSTGGETQYF,TGTGCCAGCAGTGAAGGTAGCACGGGAGGGGAGACCCAGTACTTC
TRBV11-2,TRBJ1-6,TRBD1,NA,CASSLDPRDRGRSPLHF,TGTGCCAGCAGCTTAGACCCCCGGGACAGGGGTCGATCACCCCTCCACTTT
TRBV7-6,TRBJ2-6,NA,NA,CASSDFEERDNSGANVLTF,TGTGCCAGCAGCGACTTCGAGGAAAGGGATAACTCTGGGGCCAACGTCCTGACTTTC
TRBV5-1,TRBJ1-1,NA,NA,CASSLVGRTTEAFF,TGCGCCAGCAGCTTGGTGGGTCGTACCACTGAAGCTTTCTTT
TRBV10-3,TRBJ1-1,NA,few,CAISGDGGQGEAFF,TGTGCCATCAGTGGAGATGGGGGGCAGGGTGAAGCTTTCTTT
TRBV4-1,TRBJ2-7,NA,NA,CASSQGESSYEQYF,TGCGCCAGCAGCCAAGGAGAGAGCTCCTACGAGCAGTACTTC
TRBV5-1,TRBJ2-2,NA,NA,CASSFVGYTGELFF,TGCGCCAGCAGCTTCGTTGGCTACACCGGGGAGCTGTTTTTT
TRBV2,TRBJ2-1,TRBD2,NA,CASSDLLAGLNNEQFF,TGTGCCAGCAGTGATTTGCTAGCGGGACTAAACAATGAGCAGTTCTTC
TRBV10-2,TRBJ1-1,TRBD1,NA,CASRGQGGDPFEAFF,TGCGCCAGCAGAGGACAGGGTGGGGATCCCTTTGAAGCTTTCTTT
TRBV27,TRBJ2-2,NA,NA,CASSWTAGELFF,TGTGCCAGCAGTTGGACAGCCGGGGAGCTGTTTTTT
TRBV7-9,TRBJ2-1,TRBD2,NA,CASSSRTSGRRGNEQFF,TGTGCCAGCAGCTCTCGGACTAGCGGGAGGAGAGGGAATGAGCAGTTCTTC
TRBV6-5,TRBJ2-2,NA,NA,CASSYADTGELFF,TGTGCCAGCAGTTACGCAGACACCGGGGAGCTGTTTTTT
TRBV27,TRBJ2-5,NA,NA,CASSTRDNHQETQYF,TGTGCCAGCAGTACCCGGGACAACCACCAAGAGACCCAGTACTTC
TRBV5-6,TRBJ2-7,NA,NA,CASSLPRAYEQYF,TGTGCCAGCAGCTTGCCCAGGGCCTACGAGCAGTACTTC